This TCR beta chain was found in a study of cytomegalovirus exposure and HLA in healthy donors (dated by TCRdb to 2016 to 2017). Background for the entire study: In an earlier analysis of some 610 of the donors, around 300 Gb of sequence data and about 110 million unique TCR beta sequences from about 179 million T cells were reported. Approximately 310 gigabases of sequencing data and 70 million to 100 million unique TCR sequences were included in an early release covering roughly 600 HLA-typed donors. Among the roughly 380 genotyped donors, approximately 76% belonged to the genetic ancestry cluster associated with self-reported Caucasian donors. The study aimed to test whether cataloging public T cell receptors could reveal signatures of past pathogen exposure. The study profiled the T cell repertoires of hundreds of subjects by immunosequencing and related them to cytomegalovirus serostatus. Along with the roughly 670-subject first cohort, a separate validation cohort of over a hundred different subjects was used. High-throughput TCR immunosequencing, statistical association of individual TCRs with disease status, and machine learning were combined to predict cytomegalovirus infection status. To study patterns of TCR occurrence, a later analysis re-analyzed previously published TCR beta repertoires from 500 to 850 donors and added high-resolution HLA genotyping. In the later analysis, no new phenotypic data were used to find candidate immune exposures; instead, reliance was placed on TCR beta sequences and their occurrence across donors. In an earlier analysis of 500 to 650 of the donors, high-throughput TCR beta sequencing was used to judge whether each TCR beta V gene segment behaved as functional or pseudogenic. Donor age, sex, ethnicity and CMV serostatus were compiled together with the repertoire data. A later genetic analysis took genome-wide SNP genotypes for about three fifths of the 666 donors and used that subset as a discovery cohort. Every discovery cohort repertoire had been produced on one sequencing platform. HLA typing included class I and class II loci at four-digit resolution. The number of donors typed differed by locus, with about 629-640 for A, B, C, DRB1 and DQB1, roughly 550 for DQA1, 606 for DPA1, and some 470 for DPB1. Five DR-DQ haplotypes were treated as single units for association and clustering because of strong linkage in the cohort. On average, 235,054 unique TCR beta nucleotide sequences were sequenced per donor among more than 350 genotyped donors of the cohort, with 15% to 20% of those sequences being non-productive. The paper's findings and limits, for the study overall: A later genetic analysis reported fewer N-insertions in productive TCRs among donors in an Asian-associated ancestry cluster than the roughly 670-donor mean. A later analysis found that TCR association rates varied across HLA loci, with DRB1 alleles showing the most associated TCRs and HLA-C alleles the fewest. A few of the identified cytomegalovirus-associated TCR beta chains were confirmed in vitro to be specific for cytomegalovirus antigens. Linkage disequilibrium might explain the correlated functional status among segregating V segments, but an unknown experimental factor could not be excluded. HLA typing was unavailable for some donors at each locus, so association tests used only the typed subset. In an earlier analysis of more than 500 of the donors, most TCR beta V segments appeared in productive rearrangements about 90% or about 30% of the time, broadly matching IMGT annotations. In a later analysis, 15,000 to 20,000 TCR beta sequences were associated with specific HLA alleles at a false discovery rate of 0.05. The 87-base-pair reads could not distinguish some IMGT-functional V segments, including TRBV6-2 and TRBV6-3, so those segments were excluded. The earlier analysis of 587 of the donors excluded roughly 17 rarely observed V segments, including chromosome 9 orphons, because counts were too low. When HLA alleles, especially DR and DQ, strongly co-occurred, attributing TCR associations to individual alleles was difficult. The authors suggested that the approach could potentially be generalized to other disease states and immunological phenotypes. A further reported finding was that TCR beta sequences accurately predicted the HLA-A and HLA-B alleles for most subjects in the first cohort. A later analysis found that most CMV-associated TCR beta chains appeared HLA-restricted, with HLA associations seemingly driven largely by CMV exposure. A later analysis found that HLA-associated TCR beta chains were more clonally expanded and had lower generation probabilities than equally common non-associated chains. The classifier was reported to diagnose cytomegalovirus status with high specificity and sensitivity in both the original and validation cohorts. The presence/absence analyses assumed that sequencing depth was roughly uniform across donors, and that assumption may not be true. CMV serostatus was the only immune exposure information available for the cohort. V-gene and J-gene trimming of TCR beta chains was associated with a missense DCLRE1C variant in a later genetic analysis, and the association was replicated in an independent cohort. Several of the top co-occurrence clusters appeared to be linked to parvovirus B19, influenza, CMV and Epstein-Barr virus, according to a later analysis. The cohort was sequenced for TCR beta chains only, and without alpha or paired-chain data the features that could be detected were limited. Most TCR sequences were seen in very few donors, while some public TCRs were found in many individuals. The sequencing pipeline was judged likely to have produced a cluster of highly shared sequence variants as a technical artifact. The study gave a list of 150 to 200 TCR beta chains associated with cytomegalovirus.

Preparation of the library involved the immunoSEQ multiplex PCR assay. A mixture of 60 forward primers for TCR Vbeta segments and 13 reverse primers for TCR Jbeta segments was used in the multiplex PCR. The CDR3 region of rearranged TCR beta genes was amplified from genomic DNA by a multiplex PCR assay. Amplified TCR beta libraries were sequenced as 87-base-pair reads on the Illumina HiSeq System. Per the source publication's procedure: A later analysis counted about 80 million unique TCR beta chains across the 700 or so repertoires, and some 12 million of these chains were shared by at least two donors. Raw reads were error-corrected and collapsed into unique sequences by a nearest-neighbor algorithm in which closely related sequences were merged to remove PCR and sequencing errors. To assign V, D and J gene segments, CDR3 sequences were aligned to IMGT reference sequences. For a sequence to be retained, at least a six-nucleotide match to both a V gene segment and a J gene segment was required. Rearrangements were classified as productive when the CDR3 lacked stop codons and remained in frame with V and J, and all other rearrangements were classified as non-productive. Following IMGT convention, CDR3 was defined as the stretch from the second conserved V-encoded cysteine to the conserved J-encoded phenylalanine. In an earlier analysis of roughly 580 of the donors, sequences lacking an unambiguous match to a single V gene segment were excluded. In an earlier analysis of about 590 of the donors, a V segment was called functional when productive rearrangements were above 56.7%, and segregating when the standard deviation between donors exceeded 5%. A statistical classification framework was built to diagnose cytomegalovirus status from the catalog of TCR beta chain sequences. A later analysis assigned V and J genes by comparing TCR nucleotide sequences with IMGT/GENE-DB human TR gene sequences. The TCRdist pipeline was used in a later analysis to assign CDR3 sequences and most-parsimonious VDJ recombination scenarios. In a later analysis, each TCR beta chain was defined by its CDR3 amino acid sequence together with its V-gene family, and reads lacking a unique V-gene family were excluded. In a later analysis, 550 to 650 highly shared, low-generation-probability nucleotide sequences were removed to address suspected cross-contamination and a sequencing artifact. In a later analysis, a clonal expansion index was calculated for each public chain from normalized within-repertoire ranks of inferred template counts. A later analysis computed generation probabilities with a VDJ recombination model fitted to out-of-frame rearrangements, and checked the results against IGoR. A later analysis scored TCR-TCR, TCR-HLA and TCR-CMV co-occurrence with hypergeometric tests, applying a repertoire-size bias correction to TCR pairs. In a later analysis, false discovery rates were estimated by permuting HLA or CMV assignments 20 times. In a later analysis, co-occurring TCRs were grouped using DBSCAN, and TCRdist sequence similarity was added for clustering within HLA-allele-positive subsets. Repertoires with fewer than 30,000 or more than 120,000 public chains, plus five repertoires with anomalous nucleotide sharing, were excluded from co-occurrence clustering. TCRdb limited this immuneACCESS table to in-frame rearrangements with V and J called. A share of clones is missing; checked studies link under half to unresolved V genes, and the rest is unexplained. The DNA gave D and trimming, while V, J and clone size come from that table. For this sample the table gives roughly 260,000 clones, of which approximately 84% were detected only once. The leading ten clones occupy about 2% of the sample.

The CDR3 measures 13 amino acids from cysteine to phenylalanine. Solely the CDR3 DNA is kept, with 39 bases framed from the first base. The CDR1 and CDR2 encoded by the germline V gene (reference sequence) are MNHNY and SVGAGI. Trimming removed 4 bases from V and 10 bases from J, leaving 14 bases between the germline ends. For this clone: Its antigen has not been determined. Qualities for individual bases were not recorded, and no much larger clone is one base off.

The cohort consisted of some 730 healthy bone marrow donors. Cohort members were all nominally healthy when sampled, although unrecorded immune exposures were likely present. The donor was CMV seropositive and belonged to the group of more than 250 seropositive cohort members. A peripheral blood sample was collected from each donor, and TCR beta sequencing was performed on peripheral blood mononuclear cells. Genomic DNA extraction from the blood cell samples was performed with the Qiagen DNeasy Blood Extraction Kit. This TCR came from a woman between 35 and 50 years old in good health and CMV-seropositive. Sample: PBMCs. This chain is built from TRBV6-6 and TRBJ2-1; a weak D assignment points to TRBD2 (6 bases agree). CDR3 reads: CASSSRFGREQFF. The nucleotide sequence reads as follows: TGTGCCAGCAGTTCACGCTTTGGGAGGGAGCAGTTCTTC.